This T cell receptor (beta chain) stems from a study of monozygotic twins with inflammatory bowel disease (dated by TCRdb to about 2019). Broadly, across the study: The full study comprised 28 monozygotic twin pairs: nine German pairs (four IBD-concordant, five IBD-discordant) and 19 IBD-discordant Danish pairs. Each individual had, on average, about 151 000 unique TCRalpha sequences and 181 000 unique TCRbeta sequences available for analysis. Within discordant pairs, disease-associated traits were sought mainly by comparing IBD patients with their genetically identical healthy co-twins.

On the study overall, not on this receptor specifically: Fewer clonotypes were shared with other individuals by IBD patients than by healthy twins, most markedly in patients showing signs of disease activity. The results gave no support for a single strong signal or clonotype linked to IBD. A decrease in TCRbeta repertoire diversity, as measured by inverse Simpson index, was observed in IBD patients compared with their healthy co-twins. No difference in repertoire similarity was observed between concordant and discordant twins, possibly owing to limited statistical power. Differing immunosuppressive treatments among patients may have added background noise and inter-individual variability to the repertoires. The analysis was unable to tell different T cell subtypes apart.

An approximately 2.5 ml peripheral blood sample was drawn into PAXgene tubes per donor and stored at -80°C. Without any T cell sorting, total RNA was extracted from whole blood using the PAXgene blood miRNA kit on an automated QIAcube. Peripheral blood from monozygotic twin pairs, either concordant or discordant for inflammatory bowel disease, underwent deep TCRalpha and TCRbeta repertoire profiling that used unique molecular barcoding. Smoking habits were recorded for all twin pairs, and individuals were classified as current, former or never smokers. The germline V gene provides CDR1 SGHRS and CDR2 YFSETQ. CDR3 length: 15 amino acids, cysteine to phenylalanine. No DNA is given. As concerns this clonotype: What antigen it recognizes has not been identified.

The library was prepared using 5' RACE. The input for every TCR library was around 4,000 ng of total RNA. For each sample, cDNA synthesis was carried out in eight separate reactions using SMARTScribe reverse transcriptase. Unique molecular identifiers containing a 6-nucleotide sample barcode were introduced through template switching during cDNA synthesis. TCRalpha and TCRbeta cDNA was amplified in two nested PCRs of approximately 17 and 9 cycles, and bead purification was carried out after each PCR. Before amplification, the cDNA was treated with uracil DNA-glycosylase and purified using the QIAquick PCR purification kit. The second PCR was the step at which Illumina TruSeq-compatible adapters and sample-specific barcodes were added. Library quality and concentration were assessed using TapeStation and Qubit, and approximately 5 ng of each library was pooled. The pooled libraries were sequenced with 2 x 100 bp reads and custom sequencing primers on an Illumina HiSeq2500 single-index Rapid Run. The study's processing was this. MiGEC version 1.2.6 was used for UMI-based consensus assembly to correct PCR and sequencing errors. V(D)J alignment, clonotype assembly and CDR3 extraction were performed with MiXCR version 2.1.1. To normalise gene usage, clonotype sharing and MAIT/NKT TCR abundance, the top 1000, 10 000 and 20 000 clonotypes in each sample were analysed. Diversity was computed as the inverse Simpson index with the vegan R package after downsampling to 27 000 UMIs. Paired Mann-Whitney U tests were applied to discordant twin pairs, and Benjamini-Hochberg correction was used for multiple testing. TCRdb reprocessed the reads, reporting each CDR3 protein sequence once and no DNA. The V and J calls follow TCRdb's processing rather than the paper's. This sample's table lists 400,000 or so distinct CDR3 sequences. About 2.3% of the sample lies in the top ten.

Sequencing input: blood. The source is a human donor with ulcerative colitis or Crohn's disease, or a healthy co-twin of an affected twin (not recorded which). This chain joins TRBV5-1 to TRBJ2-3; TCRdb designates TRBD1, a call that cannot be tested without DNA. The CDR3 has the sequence CASSVGQGPTDTQYF.